This TCR beta chain is drawn from a study of neurological immune-mediated disorders. V dropped 0 bases and J dropped 4; count of bases not matched to a gene: 1. There are 14 residues in the CDR3. Germline-derived CDR1 and CDR2 are SEHNR and FQNEAQ (reference sequence). TCRdb re-called the 5' RACE reads with MiXCR, one entry per CDR3 protein. The sample consists of about 30,000 distinct CDR3 sequences, under 6.5% of them appearing once. Many counts were recorded for this clonotype. This TCR came from a woman between 50 and 59 years old in good health. This rearrangement joins TRBV7-9 to TRBJ1-1; TRBD1 matches 8 bases. Sequencing was performed on CD4+ T cells from blood. In DNA form, the CDR3 reads TGTGCCAGCAGCTTAGCTCAGGGGGCCACTGAAGCTTTCTTT. Its translation: CASSLAQGATEAFF. The variable domain in full, with the rest retrieved from reference TRBV7-9 and TRBJ1-1, is DTGVSQNPRHKITKRGQNVTFRCDPISEHNRLYWYRQTLGQGPEFLTYFQNEAQLEKSRLLSDRFSAERPKGSFSTLEIQRTEQGDSAMYLCASSLAQGATEAFFGQGTRLTVV.